This T cell receptor beta chain was sequenced in a study of T-cell memory formation after mild COVID-19. Study context: The two donors had largely donor-specific TCR clusters. The study, taken as a whole, reports: Some clones that responded turned up in pre-infection memory, which suggests that cross-reactive memory joined in. The study found balanced CD4/CD8 in clones contracting day 15 to 85 and a CD4+ lean in later expanders.

Constant-segment primers and 5'RACE yielded cDNA libraries for TCR alpha and TCR beta, each carrying sample barcodes and UMIs. TCRdb re-derived calls from the 5' RACE reads in MiXCR, one entry per CDR3 protein. The sample gives approximately 450,000 distinct CDR3 sequences, 15% to 20% of which show up once; roughly an eighth is in the top ten. V was trimmed by 7 bases and J by 3 bases, leaving 16 bases between them. This CDR3 spans 14 amino acids. Germline CDR1 and CDR2: DFQATT and SNEGSKA (reference sequence). As for this clonotype: Its antigen is not known.

The rearrangement joins TRBV20-1 to TRBJ2-1, with D tentatively TRBD2 (6 bases). The source of this sequence is an adult woman who had mild COVID-19 (a few samples of this study predate the infection). Cell type and time point are not known. The sequencing sample was made of PBMCs or a T cell subset sorted from them (not recorded which). Here the CDR3 reads CSGRAATLYNEQFF. CDR3 DNA sequence: TGCAGTGGGAGGGCGGCGACCCTCTACAATGAGCAGTTCTTC.